The present T cell receptor (beta chain) was sequenced within a study of regulatory T cells in long-lasting Graves disease. Both iRepertoire HTBI primers and Arm-PCR of CDR3 regions were used to build the TCR beta libraries. Each CDR3 protein gets one entry after TCRdb re-called the multiplex PCR reads with MiXCR. Seen here are around 450,000 distinct CDR3 sequences, about 15% observed once, and the top ten hold over 15%. V was pared by 3 bases and J by 0 bases, with 15 bases between. This CDR3 has 17 amino acids. The germline gives CDR1 KGHSH, CDR2 LQKENI. The time point denotes: newly diagnosed GD, antithyroid drugs for less than 3 months. Researchers made the TCR library from RNA that was extracted from PBMCs. These sequences were also reported in another study, on T cells in Graves' hyperthyroidism and ophthalmopathy. Per that paper: When the TCR CDR3 underwent first-round RT-PCR, the HTBI primer set was used.

This receptor was obtained from a woman in her 30s with Graves disease. Sequencing used peripheral blood mononuclear cells (PBMCs), obtained at new diagnosis, from a patient treated with antithyroid drugs. The chain recombines TRBV18 with TRBJ1-3, with a possible D match to TRBD1 (5 bases). The CDR3 region has the DNA TGTGCCAGCTCACCTCGGCTGGGGGGAATCTCTGGAAACACCATATATTTT. Its translation: CASSPRLGGISGNTIYF. The full variable domain, in which reference TRBV18 and TRBJ1-3 provide the parts outside the CDR3, is NAGVMQNPRHLVRRRGQEARLRCSPMKGHSHVYWYRQLPEEGLKFMVYLQKENIIDESGMPKERFSAEFPKEGPSILRIQQVVRGDSAAYFCASSPRLGGISGNTIYFGEGSWLTVV.